This T cell receptor beta chain was identified in a study of T cell responses to AZD1222 COVID-19 vaccine. Worth noting for this clone: Its antigen is unknown.

V was shortened by 5 bases and J by 6 bases, with 6 bases between the two germline ends. CDR1 and CDR2 (germline): PRHDT, FYEKMQ (reference sequence). The CDR3 spans 11 residues. Produced via immunoSEQ multiplex PCR; TCRdb's table is partial and in-frame only. The data contain around 99,000 clones, approximately 90% of them seen just once; the ten biggest clones take up 6.5% to 10%. Second doses that came at about 4 or about 12 weeks were put together. Regarding the study as a whole: Donors skewed white British and female; clonal diversity was possibly underestimated.

The sequencing here drew on peripheral blood, taken 28 days after the second AZD1222 dose. This receptor was obtained from an adult who received the AZD1222 COVID-19 vaccine. The J gene is TRBJ2-3, the V gene TRBV13, with unresolved D. CDR3 sequence (DNA): TGTGCCAGCAGCCTTATGGATACGCAGTATTTT. Residues: CASSLMDTQYF.